Following are 13 T cell receptor beta chains from one sample sequenced in a study of T cells after posttransplantation cyclophosphamide. A marrow graft followed busulfan-fludarabine conditioning, with cyclophosphamide on days +3 and +4. The assay was immunoSEQ multiplex PCR, and TCRdb's table has in-frame clones only and misses some. The sample records a few thousand clones, around 83% being singletons. This specimen was PBMCs, taken after allogeneic stem cell transplant with posttransplant cyclophosphamide. The receptor set was obtained from a female patient in her 50s who received an allogeneic stem cell transplant from an unrelated donor, was CMV-positive, and had acute and chronic GVHD. Some T cells may have originated in the graft donor.

V is TRBV19 and J is TRBJ2-1, with D perhaps TRBD2 (6 bases). Trimming removed 10 bases at V and 1 base at J, with 14 bases between. The length of the CDR3 is 14 residues. Germline V gene lookup returns CDR1 LNHDA and CDR2 SQIVND (reference sequence). The CDR3: CATTLAYSYNEQFF. The CDR3 DNA reads TGTGCCACTACCCTAGCGTATTCCTACAATGAGCAGTTCTTC.

This rearrangement joins TRBV11-2 to TRBJ2-5; no clear D gene. This CDR3 is built from 12 residues. Germline V gene lookup returns CDR1 SGHAT and CDR2 FQNNGV. V was pared by 3 bases and J by 5 bases, with 7 bases between. DNA of the CDR3: TGTGCCAGCAGCTTGGCGCGGGAGACCCAGTACTTC. Amino acids: CASSLARETQYF.

This clone was observed a single time. CDR3 loop: CASSPGLAGDEQYF. DNA for the CDR3: TGCGCCAGCAGCCCGGGACTAGCGGGGGATGAGCAGTACTTC. V usage is TRBV5-1 and J usage is TRBJ2-7; TRBD2 matches at 14 bases. Per the germline V gene, CDR1 is SGHRS and CDR2 is YFSETQ. V lost 4 bases, J lost 7 bases, and 4 bases stayed unmatched. CDR3 length: 14 residues.

The gene calls are TRBV9 and TRBJ2-3; 7 bases line up with TRBD2. CDR1 SGDLS and CDR2 YYNGEE come from the germline V gene. This CDR3 contains 15 residues. The junction had 6 bases not matched to a gene; V was cut back by 0 bases and J by 5 bases. CDR3 region: CASSVEAGQLDTQYF. The CDR3 DNA sequence: TGTGCCAGCAGCGTAGAAGCGGGGCAGTTAGATACGCAGTATTTT.

V gene TRBV28 combines with J gene TRBJ2-3, with D possibly being TRBD1 (5 bases). V was trimmed by 6 bases and J by 0 bases, leaving 13 bases between them. CDR1 MDHEN and CDR2 SYDVKM come from the germline V gene. CDR3 length equals 15 residues. CDR3 nucleotides: TGTGCCAGCAGAGGGGCGTTGGGGAGCACAGATACGCAGTATTTT. Amino acids: CASRGALGSTDTQYF. Full variable domain (missing parts from reference TRBV28 and TRBJ2-3): DVKVTQSSRYLVKRTGEKVFLECVQDMDHENMFWYRQDPGLGLRLIYFSYDVKMKEKGDIPEGYSVSREKKERFSLILESASTNQTSMYLCASRGALGSTDTQYFGPGTRLTVL.

There are a few counts of this clone. The rearrangement joins TRBV5-5 to TRBJ1-2; D gene unclear. Germline CDR1 reads SGHKS; CDR2 reads YYEKEE (reference sequence). The V end lost 4 bases, the J end lost 1 base, and 14 bases lay between the germline ends. The CDR3 consists of 15 residues. In nucleotides, the CDR3 is TGTGCCAGCAGCCCCGAGCGGACGGTTAACTATGGCTACACCTTC. It specifies CASSPERTVNYGYTF.

The chain uses TRBV2 and TRBJ2-1; TRBD2 agrees at 14 bases. J was trimmed by 0 bases and V by 5 bases; bases with no gene match: 9. Germline loops: CDR1 SNHLY, CDR2 FYNNEI. The CDR3 spans 19 residues. Here the CDR3 reads CASSIPGLAGATSYNEQFF. The CDR3 DNA reads as TGTGCCAGCAGTATCCCGGGACTAGCGGGAGCGACCTCCTACAATGAGCAGTTCTTC. Full variable domain (rest looked up from reference TRBV2 and TRBJ2-1): EPEVTQTPSHQVTQMGQEVILRCVPISNHLYFYWYRQILGQKVEFLVSFYNNEISEKSEIFDDQFSVERPDGSNFTLKIRSTKLEDSAMYFCASSIPGLAGATSYNEQFFGPGTRLTVL.

The genes are TRBV9 and TRBJ1-3; unclear D gene. This CDR3 comprises 15 residues. Per the germline V gene, CDR1 is SGDLS and CDR2 is YYNGEE. With 4 bases removed from V and 0 bases from J, the gap between germline ends came to 11 bases. DNA for the CDR3: TGTGCCAGCAGCAAACTGTGGTACTCTGGAAACACCATATATTTT. This codes for CASSKLWYSGNTIYF.

The chain links TRBV6-5 to TRBJ1-2, with TRBD1 matching 8 bases. Germline trimming cut 3 bases from V and 2 bases from J; bases unmatched to any gene: 5. Germline values: CDR1 MNHEY, CDR2 SVGAGI. The CDR3 covers 15 residues. For the CDR3, the DNA is TGTGCCAGCAGTTATTCAGGGGGCTCAAACTATGGCTACACCTTC. It codes for CASSYSGGSNYGYTF.

The chain employs TRBV29-1 and TRBJ2-7; D might be TRBD1 (6 bases). Germline CDR1 reads SQVTM; CDR2 reads ANQGSEA. This CDR3 is 16 amino acids long. Trimming removed 4 bases from V and 2 bases from J, with 21 bases in between. The CDR3 region is CSVVIVGDTHAYEQYF. CDR3 sequence (DNA): TGCAGCGTTGTTATTGTAGGGGACACACACGCCTACGAGCAGTACTTC.

The CDR3 bases are TGTGCCAGCAGTTCCCTGGGGCCCAAGGAAGCTTTCTTT. Its translation: CASSSLGPKEAFF. The chain has TRBV28 and TRBJ1-1; weak D call: TRBD1 (5 bases). Trimming took off 4 bases at V and 8 bases at J, with 14 bases between the two ends. This CDR3 has 13 residues. CDR1 and CDR2 (germline): MDHEN, SYDVKM.

Only one count was recorded for this clone. CDR3 residues: CAWSAHRTVGTEAFF. CDR3 DNA sequence: TGTGCCTGGAGTGCCCACCGGACAGTGGGCACTGAAGCTTTCTTT. This chain joins TRBV30 and TRBJ1-1, with D perhaps TRBD1 (6 bases). There are 15 residues in the CDR3. Trimming took off 1 base at V and 4 bases at J, with 16 bases between the two ends. Germline CDR1 GTSNPN, CDR2 SVGIG (reference sequence).

The CDR3 is CASSLFRGTGELFF. In DNA form, the CDR3 reads TGTGCCAGCAGCCTCTTCAGGGGCACCGGGGAGCTGTTTTTT. The chain carries TRBV14 and TRBJ2-2; tentatively, D is TRBD1 (6 bases). V lost 4 bases and J 4 bases, leaving 10 bases between the germline ends. The germline V gene encodes CDR1 SGHDN and CDR2 FVKESK. The CDR3 length is 14 residues.